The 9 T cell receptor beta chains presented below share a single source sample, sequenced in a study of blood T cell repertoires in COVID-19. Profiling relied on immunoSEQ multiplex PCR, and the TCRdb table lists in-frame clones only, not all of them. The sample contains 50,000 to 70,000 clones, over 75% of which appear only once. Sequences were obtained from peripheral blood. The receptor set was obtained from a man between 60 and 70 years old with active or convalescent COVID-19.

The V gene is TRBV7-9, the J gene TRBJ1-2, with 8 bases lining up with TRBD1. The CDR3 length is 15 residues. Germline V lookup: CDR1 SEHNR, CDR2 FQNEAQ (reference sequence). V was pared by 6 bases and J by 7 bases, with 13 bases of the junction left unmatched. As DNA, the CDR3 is TGTGCCAGCAGAACGGACAGGGAAGCTAACACTGGCTACACCTTC. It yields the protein CASRTDREANTGYTF. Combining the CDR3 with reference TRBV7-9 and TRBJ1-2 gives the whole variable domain DTGVSQNPRHKITKRGQNVTFRCDPISEHNRLYWYRQTLGQGPEFLTYFQNEAQLEKSRLLSDRFSAERPKGSFSTLEIQRTEQGDSAMYLCASRTDREANTGYTFGSGTRLTVV.

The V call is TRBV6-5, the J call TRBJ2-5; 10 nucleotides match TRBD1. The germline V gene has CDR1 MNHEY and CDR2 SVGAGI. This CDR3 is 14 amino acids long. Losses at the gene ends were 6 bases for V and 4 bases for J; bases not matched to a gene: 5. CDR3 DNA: TGTGCCAGCAGGAGACAGGGGGCGAGAGAGACCCAGTACTTC. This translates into CASRRQGARETQYF.

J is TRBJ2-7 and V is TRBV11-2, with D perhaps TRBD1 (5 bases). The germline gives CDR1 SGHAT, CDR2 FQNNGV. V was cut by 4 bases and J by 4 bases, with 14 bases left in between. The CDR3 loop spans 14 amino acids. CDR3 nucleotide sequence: TGTGCCAGCAGCTCCCCTCAGGCAGGGTACGAGCAGTACTTC. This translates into CASSSPQAGYEQYF.

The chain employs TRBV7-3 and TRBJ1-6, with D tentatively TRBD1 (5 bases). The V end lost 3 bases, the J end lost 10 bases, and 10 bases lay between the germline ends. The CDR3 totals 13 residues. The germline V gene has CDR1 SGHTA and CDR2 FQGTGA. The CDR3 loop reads CASSLGLSSPLHF. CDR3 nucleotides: TGTGCCAGCAGCTTGGGACTTTCGTCACCCCTCCACTTT.

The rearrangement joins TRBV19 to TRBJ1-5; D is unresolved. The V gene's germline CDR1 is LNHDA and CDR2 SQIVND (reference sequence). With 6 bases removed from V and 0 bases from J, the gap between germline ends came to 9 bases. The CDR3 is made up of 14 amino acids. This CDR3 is CASSYAFSNQPQHF. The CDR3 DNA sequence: TGTGCCAGTAGCTACGCCTTTAGCAATCAGCCCCAGCATTTT.

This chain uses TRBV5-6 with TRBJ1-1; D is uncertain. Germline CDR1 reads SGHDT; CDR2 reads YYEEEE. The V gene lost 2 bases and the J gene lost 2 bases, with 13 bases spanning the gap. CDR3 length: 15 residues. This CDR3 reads CASSFPNPGNTEAFF. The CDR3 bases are TGTGCCAGCAGCTTTCCGAACCCTGGCAACACTGAAGCTTTCTTT.

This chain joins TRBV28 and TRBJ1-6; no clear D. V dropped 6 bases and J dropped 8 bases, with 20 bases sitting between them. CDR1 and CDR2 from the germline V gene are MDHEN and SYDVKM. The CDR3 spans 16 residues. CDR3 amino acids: CASSLIKTGAHSPLHF. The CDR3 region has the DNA TGTGCCAGCAGCTTAATCAAAACCGGAGCTCATTCACCCCTCCACTTT.

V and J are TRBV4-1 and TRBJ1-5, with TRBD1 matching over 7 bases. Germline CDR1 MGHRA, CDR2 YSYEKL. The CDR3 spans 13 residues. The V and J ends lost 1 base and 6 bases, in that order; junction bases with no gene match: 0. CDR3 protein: CASSQGQGQPQHF. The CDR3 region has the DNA TGCGCCAGCAGCCAAGGACAGGGTCAGCCCCAGCATTTT.

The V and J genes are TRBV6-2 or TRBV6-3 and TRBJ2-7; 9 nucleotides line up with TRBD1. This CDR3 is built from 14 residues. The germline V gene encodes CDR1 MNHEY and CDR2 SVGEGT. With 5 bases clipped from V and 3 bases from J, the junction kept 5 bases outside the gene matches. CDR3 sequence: CASSRPGQGYEQYF. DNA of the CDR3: TGTGCCAGCAGTCGTCCGGGACAGGGCTACGAGCAGTACTTC.